The 28 T cell receptor beta chains below come from one sample, sequenced in a study of T cell repertoires in ileal Crohn's disease (dated 2019 in TCRdb). The time point label here, explained by the study, means: neoterminal ileum biopsy at postoperative endoscopy, about 6 months after surgery. To prepare the library, the immunoSEQ multiplex PCR assay was applied. TCRdb holds this immuneACCESS table with in-frame rearrangements only. Some clones are missing; in checked studies, unresolved V genes explain under half, and the rest has no known cause. The sample has a few thousand clones on record, 69% of them singletons. The ten top clones hold 25% to 30% of the sample. Sequencing input: ileal tissue. The receptor source for this set is an adult with Crohn's disease.

The J gene is TRBJ2-3, the V gene TRBV6-1; 9 positions agree with TRBD2. Germline CDR1 MNHNS, CDR2 SASEGT. This CDR3 is built from 17 residues. With V trimmed by 4 bases and J by 0 bases, 8 bases remained unmatched. The CDR3 sequence: CASSGFGTSRSTDTQYF. Here the CDR3 DNA reads TGTGCCAGCAGTGGGTTTGGGACTAGCCGAAGCACAGATACGCAGTATTTT.

This chain joins TRBV4-3 and TRBJ1-1, with unresolved D. The ends were cut back, 0 bases at V and 4 bases at J, with 6 bases in the middle. Germline V lookup: CDR1 LGHNA, CDR2 YSLEER. The CDR3 loop spans 13 amino acids. The CDR3 DNA sequence: TGCGCCAGCAGCCAAGACGGGTTCACTGAAGCTTTCTTT. Its translation is CASSQDGFTEAFF.

In this sample, this clone turned up a few times. The rearrangement links TRBV28 to TRBJ1-2, with D maybe TRBD1 (6 bases). The CDR3 has 16 amino acids. CDR1 is MDHEN and CDR2 is SYDVKM in the germline V gene. The ends were cut back, 5 bases at V and 0 bases at J, with 16 bases in the middle. Here the CDR3 DNA reads TGTGCCAGCAGTATGGGGGGGGGCGCCACTAACTATGGCTACACCTTC. Protein product: CASSMGGGATNYGYTF.

By sample fraction, this clone is large. The chain has TRBV9 and TRBJ1-1; maybe TRBD1 (6 bases). Per germline, CDR1 SGDLS and CDR2 YYNGEE. The CDR3 totals 15 residues. Deletions cut 2 bases from V and 5 bases from J, with 16 bases between. In DNA, the CDR3 is TGTGCCAGCAGCGTCCAGGCAGGGGCTCGGACTGAAGCTTTCTTT. Its translation is CASSVQAGARTEAFF.

This clone occurred once. The V and J genes are TRBV18 and TRBJ2-7, with TRBD1 matching 9 bases. Germline V gene data show CDR1 as KGHSH and CDR2 as LQKENI. J was trimmed by 3 bases and V by 3 bases; bases with no gene match: 3. The CDR3 spans 14 residues. The CDR3 region has the DNA TGTGCCAGCTCACCTGGACAGGGGAACTACGAGCAGTACGTC. Translated, it gives CASSPGQGNYEQYV.

The sample holds one count of this clone. The chain uses TRBV19 and TRBJ1-2, with 7 nucleotides matching TRBD1. The J segment lost 8 bases and the V segment lost 5 bases, leaving 11 bases of the junction unmatched. Germline CDR1 LNHDA, CDR2 SQIVND (reference sequence). The CDR3 is 14 residues long. CDR3 nucleotides: TGTGCCAGTAGTCTTTTCTCGACAGGGAGAGGCTACACCTTC. It translates to CASSLFSTGRGYTF.

This clone was seen a handful of times. One junction end does not reproduce the germline sequence, and a read error may be involved. The chain links TRBV7-7 to TRBJ2-1, with TRBD1 matching over 7 bases. This CDR3 has 13 residues. The germline CDR1 and CDR2 sequences are SSHAT and FNYEAQ (reference sequence). CDR3 nucleotides: TGTGCTAGCAGCCCGGACAGGTTTGGTGAGCAGTTCTTC. It translates to CASSPDRFGEQFF.

This clone was recorded only once. The V call is TRBV27, the J call TRBJ2-1, with D possibly matching TRBD2 (6 bases). The CDR3 is 12 amino acids. Trimming removed 3 bases at V and 14 bases at J, with 14 bases between. CDR1 and CDR2 (germline): MNHEY, SMNVEV (reference sequence). The CDR3 loop reads CASSFSGGAKFF. In nucleotides, the CDR3 is TGTGCCAGCAGTTTCTCAGGCGGGGCCAAGTTCTTC.

Only a few counts were recorded for this clone. The chain couples TRBV5-4 to TRBJ1-2; maybe TRBD1 (5 bases). Trimming shortened V by 4 bases and J by 4 bases, and 11 bases separated the two germline ends. The CDR3 is 13 amino acids. Germline V gene data show CDR1 as SGHNT and CDR2 as YYREEE (reference sequence). CDR3 loop: CASSQNRLYGYTF. For the CDR3, the DNA is TGTGCCAGCAGCCAAAACAGGCTCTATGGCTACACCTTC.

The J gene is TRBJ1-5, the V gene TRBV29-1, with 8 bases identical to TRBD1. This CDR3 region has 13 residues. CDR1 SQVTM and CDR2 ANQGSEA come from the germline V gene. The V segment lost 7 bases and the J segment 4 bases; nucleotides outside the gene matches: 6. The CDR3 nucleotides read TGCAGCGCGCAGGGACAGGTGAATCAGCCCCAGCATTTT. It is translated as CSAQGQVNQPQHF.

V usage is TRBV9 and J usage is TRBJ2-1, with TRBD1 matching over 7 bases. The CDR3 length is 15 residues. The J segment lost 6 bases and the V segment lost 4 bases, leaving 10 bases of the junction unmatched. CDR1 SGDLS and CDR2 YYNGEE come from the germline V gene. CDR3 DNA sequence: TGTGCCAGCAGCCCCCGGGTGACAGGGTCCAATGAGCAGTTCTTC. The encoded protein is CASSPRVTGSNEQFF.

The chain uses TRBV28 and TRBJ2-7; 8 bases are a match to TRBD2. Germline V gene lookup returns CDR1 MDHEN and CDR2 SYDVKM. The CDR3 totals 15 residues. The V segment lost 4 bases and the J segment 0 bases; nucleotides outside the gene matches: 5. The CDR3 region has the DNA TGTGCCAGCAGTTCGAGCGGGGGTAGCTCCTACGAGCAGTACGTC. It encodes CASSSSGGSSYEQYV.

The CDR3 is CASSAGTGGDTQYF. The CDR3 DNA reads as TGTGCCAGCTCAGCCGGGACAGGGGGAGATACGCAGTATTTT. The chain links TRBV18 to TRBJ2-3; 11 nucleotides match TRBD1. The CDR3 is made up of 14 amino acids. In germline, CDR1 is KGHSH, CDR2 LQKENI. J gave up 5 bases and V 5 bases, and 3 bases lay outside the gene matches.

V usage is TRBV18 and J usage is TRBJ2-6; 7 bases line up with TRBD1. Germline values: CDR1 KGHSH, CDR2 LQKENI. This CDR3 spans 18 amino acids. V lost 4 bases to trimming and J lost 0 bases; unmatched junction nucleotides: 9. CDR3 nucleotide sequence: TGTGCCAGCTCACTCACGACAGGGAGTTACTCTGGGGCCAACGTCCTGACTTTC. This codes for CASSLTTGSYSGANVLTF.

With respect to this clone: One end of the junction does not line up with germline, which may come from a read error. J is TRBJ2-2 and V is TRBV7-7; 7 bases map to TRBD1. CDR3 size: 16 residues. CDR1 is SSHAT and CDR2 is FNYEAQ in the germline V gene (reference sequence). This CDR3 reads CASSPTGAGRAGELFF. The CDR3 DNA reads TGTGCTAGCAGCCCCACAGGGGCGGGTAGGGCCGGGGAGCTGTTTTTT. Combining the CDR3 with reference TRBV7-7 and TRBJ2-2 gives the whole variable domain GAGVSQSPRYKVTKRGQDVTLRCDPISSHATLYWYQQALGQGPEFLTYFNYEAQPDKSGLPSDRFSAERPEGSISTLTIQRTEQRDSAMYRCASSPTGAGRAGELFFGEGSRLTVL.

This clone turned up a few times. V and J are TRBV27 and TRBJ1-2; 7 nucleotides align to TRBD1. This CDR3 is built from 14 residues. CDR1 and CDR2 from the germline V gene are MNHEY and SMNVEV (reference sequence). Trimming took 6 bases from V and 7 from J; bases not matched to a gene: 11. The CDR3 coding sequence is TGTGCCAGCAGCCTCGGGGTGGCAGGGGGTGGCTACACCTTC. Translation: CASSLGVAGGGYTF.

The V gene is TRBV29-1, the J gene TRBJ2-1; D possibly corresponds to TRBD1 (6 bases). In germline, CDR1 is SQVTM, CDR2 ANQGSEA. V lost 3 bases and J 6 bases, leaving 12 bases between the germline ends. This CDR3 contains 13 residues. CDR3 nucleotides: TGCAGCGTTGAGGGCCAGGGGCGCAATGAGCAGTTCTTC. The encoded protein is CSVEGQGRNEQFF.

The chain employs TRBV30 and TRBJ1-6; 9 positions match TRBD1. The length of the CDR3 is 15 residues. Per the germline V gene, CDR1 is GTSNPN and CDR2 is SVGIG (reference sequence). J was trimmed by 10 bases and V by 2 bases; bases with no gene match: 9. In DNA, the CDR3 is TGTGCCTGGAGTCCGACGGGACAGGGTTTGTCACCCCTCCACTTT. This encodes CAWSPTGQGLSPLHF.

The rearrangement uses TRBV2 and TRBJ1-4; D perhaps matches TRBD1 (6 bases). Germline V lookup: CDR1 SNHLY, CDR2 FYNNEI. Trimming cost V 3 bases and J 13 bases, with 12 bases left between them. The CDR3 covers 12 residues. CDR3 residues: CASSDRQVRLFF. The DNA for the CDR3 is TGTGCCAGCAGTGACCGACAGGTTCGACTGTTTTTT.

The genes are TRBV27 and TRBJ1-1, with 7 bases aligning to TRBD1. The V gene's germline CDR1 is MNHEY and CDR2 SMNVEV (reference sequence). The junction had 13 bases not matched to a gene; V was cut back by 4 bases and J by 2 bases. The CDR3 consists of 17 residues. The CDR3 sequence is CASSSTQKGQKNTEAFF. The CDR3 region has the DNA TGTGCCAGCAGTTCTACACAAAAGGGACAGAAAAACACTGAAGCTTTCTTT.

This rearrangement joins TRBV13 to TRBJ1-3; D is ambiguous. The CDR3 consists of 12 residues. CDR1 is PRHDT and CDR2 is FYEKMQ in the germline V gene (reference sequence). Trimming cost V 3 bases and J 3 bases, with 3 bases left between them. The CDR3 here is CASSLRGNTIYF. The CDR3 coding sequence is TGTGCCAGCAGCTTGCGTGGAAACACCATATATTTT. Full variable domain (remainder filled in from reference TRBV13 and TRBJ1-3): AAGVIQSPRHLIKEKRETATLKCYPIPRHDTVYWYQQGPGQDPQFLISFYEKMQSDKGSIPDRFSAQQFSDYHSELNMSSLELGDSALYFCASSLRGNTIYFGEGSWLTVV.

J is TRBJ2-5 and V is TRBV9, with D possibly TRBD2 on 7 matching bases. CDR1 is SGDLS, CDR2 YYNGEE, per germline. The CDR3 runs 16 residues. V gave up 4 bases and J gave up 5 bases, with 21 bases separating them. CDR3 in amino acids: CASSPMRGLMVETQYF. In DNA, the CDR3 is TGTGCCAGCAGCCCAATGCGGGGGCTCATGGTGGAGACCCAGTACTTC.

The rearrangement uses TRBV7-9 and TRBJ1-2; no clear D gene. The CDR3 is 15 residues long. V was clipped by 0 bases and J by 6 bases, with 14 bases between them. Germline lookup yields CDR1 SEHNR and CDR2 FQNEAQ (reference sequence). The CDR3 region is CASSLAKERVNGYTF. The CDR3 region has the DNA TGTGCCAGCAGCTTAGCGAAGGAGCGGGTAAATGGCTACACCTTC.

The chain combines TRBV2 with TRBJ1-5; D not resolved. With 6 bases removed from V and 4 bases from J, the gap between germline ends came to 13 bases. This CDR3 has 14 amino acids. Germline-derived CDR1 and CDR2 are SNHLY and FYNNEI. The CDR3 DNA follows: TGTGCCAGCAGGCCTTCTCGGTGGAATCAGCCCCAGCATTTT. Encoded protein: CASRPSRWNQPQHF.

The sample holds a few counts of this clone. This sequence joins TRBV9 and TRBJ1-3; 9 bases line up with TRBD1. The V segment lost 3 bases and the J segment 5 bases; nucleotides outside the gene matches: 15. The CDR3 contains 18 residues. Germline V gene data show CDR1 as SGDLS and CDR2 as YYNGEE. The CDR3 loop is CASSAGQGGIRGRNTIYF. The CDR3 DNA reads as TGTGCCAGCAGCGCGGGACAGGGTGGAATAAGGGGAAGAAACACCATATATTTT.

This clone showed up just a few times. The chain has TRBV7-2 and TRBJ2-7; perhaps TRBD1 as D (6 bases). The CDR3 totals 13 residues. Germline V gene lookup returns CDR1 SGHTA and CDR2 FQGNSA. Trimming left V 6 bases short and J 5 bases short, with 14 bases between. The CDR3 here is CASRAQGTHEQYF. As DNA, the CDR3 is TGTGCCAGCAGAGCACAGGGTACCCACGAGCAGTACTTC.

This clone appeared a few times. The V gene is TRBV28, the J gene TRBJ1-1; possibly TRBD1 for D (5 bases). The CDR3 is 13 amino acids. The ends were cut back, 4 bases at V and 5 bases at J, with 11 bases in the middle. Germline lookup yields CDR1 MDHEN and CDR2 SYDVKM. The CDR3 protein is CASSSGQGTEAFF. In DNA form, the CDR3 reads TGTGCCAGCAGTTCTGGACAAGGAACTGAAGCTTTCTTT.

The chain couples TRBV30 to TRBJ1-1; no clear D gene. Trimming removed 2 bases at V and 5 bases at J, with 12 bases between. CDR1 is GTSNPN and CDR2 is SVGIG in the germline V gene (reference sequence). The CDR3 spans 13 residues. This CDR3 reads CAWSYGIPTEAFF. CDR3 DNA: TGTGCCTGGAGTTACGGGATTCCTACTGAAGCTTTCTTT.